The clone carrying this TCR beta chain was detected only a few times. These data come from a study of identical twins. TCRdb reprocessed the 5' RACE reads with MiXCR, giving one entry per CDR3 protein. The repertoire includes about 790,000 distinct CDR3 sequences, about 20% of them detected once, and under 15% sits in the top ten. All donors were healthy, and all were Caucasian. The CDR3 has 13 amino acids. These data were also reused for a study on T cells expressing NK-cell markers. This second study notes: There were a handful of donors in whom these clonotypes also led the CD3+CD56-NKG2C+ fraction.

The J gene is TRBJ1-1, the V gene TRBV21-1. TRBV21-1 is described as a pseudogene. Sequenced sample: PBMCs. This sequence originates from a woman younger than 30 in good health. As DNA, the CDR3 is TGTGCCAGCAGCCTCGGACCCGACAGTGAAGCTTTCTTT. Amino acids: CASSLGPDSEAFF.